The rows below give T cell receptor beta chains drawn from one sample of a study of CD8 T cells in Susac syndrome. Each CDR3 protein is one row after TCRdb ran MiXCR on the immunoSEQ multiplex PCR reads. The table lists some 180,000 distinct CDR3 sequences, roughly 92% of them singletons. Sequencing was performed on CD4+ T cells from PBMCs. These receptor sequences come from a human donor in good health. Both conserved end residues are part of each CDR3. The D gene is left open where the match is weak. Clone size, where shown, is once, few, many, or a class for clones that have expanded.

D	size	J	V	CDR3	DNA
-	-	TRBJ2-5	TRBV7-2	CASRQGGETQYF	TGTGCCAGCAGACAGGGTGGTGAGACCCAGTACTTC
TRBD2	-	TRBJ2-7	TRBV9	CASSVGIAGDSYEQYF	TGTGCCAGCAGCGTAGGGATAGCGGGGGACTCCTACGAGCAGTACTTC
TRBD1	-	TRBJ1-1	TRBV13	CASSPRDRGWDTEAFF	TGTGCCAGCAGCCCCAGGGACAGGGGGTGGGACACTGAAGCTTTCTTT
TRBD1	-	TRBJ1-1	TRBV5-6	CASSPVRGKMNTEAFF	TGTGCCAGCAGCCCGGTCAGGGGGAAGATGAACACTGAAGCTTTCTTT
-	-	TRBJ1-5	TRBV5-6	CASSSVQGQPQHF	TGTGCCAGCAGTTCGGTCCAGGGACAGCCCCAGCATTTT
TRBD2	few	TRBJ2-5	TRBV7-2	CASSLGGGAGETQYF	TGTGCCAGCAGCTTAGGCGGGGGGGCGGGGGAGACCCAGTACTTC
-	-	TRBJ1-5	TRBV19	CASSPIRNQPQHF	TGTGCCAGCAGCCCGATCCGCAATCAGCCCCAGCATTTT
-	once	TRBJ2-6	TRBV3-1	CASSPKVWGSSSGANVLTF	TGTGCCAGCAGCCCCAAGGTGTGGGGGTCTAGCTCTGGGGCCAACGTCCTGACTTTC
TRBD2	once	TRBJ2-1	TRBV7-2	CASSLLAGAKVGNEQFF	TGTGCCAGCAGCTTGCTAGCGGGGGCAAAGGTTGGCAATGAGCAGTTCTTC
TRBD1	-	TRBJ2-5	TRBV2	CASSLTGTAQETQYF	TGTGCCAGCAGCCTTACCGGGACAGCCCAAGAGACCCAGTACTTC
TRBD1	once	TRBJ2-3	TRBV12-3/TRBV12-4	CASRPDRGADTQYF	TGTGCCAGCAGACCCGACAGGGGGGCAGATACGCAGTATTTT
-	-	TRBJ1-2	TRBV21-1	CASSKPRYGYTF	TGTGCCAGCAGCAAGCCCCGTTATGGCTACACCTTC
-	-	TRBJ1-2	TRBV6-5	CASSYYQGSYGYTF	TGTGCCAGCAGTTACTACCAGGGCAGCTATGGCTACACCTTC
-	-	TRBJ2-7	TRBV15	CATSSGGPREQYF	TGTGCCACCAGCAGCGGGGGTCCTCGCGAGCAGTACTTC
TRBD1	-	TRBJ1-5	TRBV7-8	CASSPGQGENQPQHF	TGTGCCAGCAGCCCGGGACAGGGTGAGAATCAGCCCCAGCATTTT
TRBD1	-	TRBJ1-6	TRBV30	CAWTPTGKGSPPHF	TGTGCCTGGACCCCGACAGGGAAAGGTTCACCCCCCCACTTT
TRBD1	-	TRBJ1-2	TRBV4-2	CASSQEEGAEGYTF	TGTGCCAGCAGCCAAGAGGAGGGGGCGGAAGGCTACACCTTC
-	-	TRBJ2-6	TRBV6-1	CASSVMEGTARSGANVLTF	TGTGCCAGCAGTGTAATGGAGGGGACTGCCCGCTCTGGGGCCAACGTCCTGACTTTC
-	-	TRBJ1-5	TRBV6-2/TRBV6-3	CASSIDNSNQPQHF	TGTGCCAGCAGTATAGACAATAGCAATCAGCCCCAGCATTTT
-	-	TRBJ2-3	TRBV4-1	CASSPPPKLGIGSDTQYF	TGCGCCAGCAGCCCTCCACCGAAACTAGGGATTGGGTCAGATACGCAGTATTTT
TRBD1	-	TRBJ1-5	TRBV2	CASSPDRGPVQPQHF	TGTGCCAGCAGTCCGGACAGGGGGCCGGTTCAGCCCCAGCATTTT
-	-	TRBJ1-1	TRBV27	CASSLGRVGTEAFF	TGTGCCAGCAGTCTGGGTAGGGTAGGCACTGAAGCTTTCTTT
-	-	TRBJ1-1	TRBV6-1	CASSLGRGGMNTEAFF	TGTGCCAGCAGCCTGGGGAGAGGGGGAATGAACACTGAAGCTTTCTTT
-	-	TRBJ2-5	TRBV20-1	CSAMGDWKETQYF	TGCAGTGCTATGGGGGATTGGAAGGAGACCCAGTACTTC
-	once	TRBJ2-1	TRBV25-1	CASMVAGGAGEQFF	TGTGCCAGCATGGTCGCAGGAGGGGCGGGTGAGCAGTTCTTC
TRBD1	-	TRBJ1-3	TRBV27	CASSLPGGRSGTGKNTIYF	TGTGCCAGCAGTTTACCGGGCGGGAGGTCCGGGACAGGGAAAAACACCATATATTTT
-	-	TRBJ2-2	TRBV27	CASRRVQGPGELFF	TGTGCCAGCAGGAGAGTACAGGGTCCCGGGGAGCTGTTTTTT
TRBD2	-	TRBJ2-5	TRBV20-1	CSARGTGQRGKRAQYF	TGCAGTGCTAGAGGCACCGGACAGCGGGGGAAACGGGCCCAGTACTTC
-	-	TRBJ2-5	TRBV10-3	CAISERAEGKTQYF	TGTGCCATCAGTGAGAGGGCGGAGGGGAAGACCCAGTACTTC
-	once	TRBJ1-1	TRBV3-1	CASRDGNTEAFF	TGTGCCAGCAGGGACGGAAACACTGAAGCTTTCTTT
-	-	TRBJ1-5	TRBV6-5	CASSYTATGSGRQPQHF	TGTGCCAGCAGTTACACCGCGACGGGGTCCGGGAGGCAGCCCCAGCATTTT
-	-	TRBJ1-1	TRBV19	CASHRGARNTEAFF	TGTGCCAGCCACCGGGGGGCTAGGAACACTGAAGCTTTCTTT
-	-	TRBJ1-2	TRBV5-6	CASSLLGEHYGYTF	TGTGCCAGCAGCTTATTGGGGGAACACTATGGCTACACCTTC
-	-	TRBJ2-2	TRBV29-1	CSVAGHPNTGELFF	TGCAGCGTTGCGGGACATCCGAACACCGGGGAGCTGTTTTTT
-	-	TRBJ2-6	TRBV11-3	CASSYGSQTSSGANVLTF	TGTGCCAGCAGCTATGGCAGCCAGACTTCCTCTGGGGCCAACGTCCTGACTTTC
-	-	TRBJ2-1	TRBV30	CASSGNEQFF	TGTGCCTCGTCCGGGAATGAGCAGTTCTTC
-	-	TRBJ1-4	TRBV14	CASSQSGQPVNEKLFF	TGTGCCAGCAGCCAATCGGGACAACCGGTTAATGAAAAACTGTTTTTT
TRBD1	-	TRBJ1-6	TRBV19	CASSFLPGQGGSPLHF	TGTGCCAGTAGTTTCCTACCGGGACAGGGAGGATCACCCCTCCACTTT
-	-	TRBJ1-5	TRBV5-6	CASSSGTVNQPQHF	TGTGCCAGCAGCTCGGGGACGGTTAATCAGCCCCAGCATTTT
-	-	TRBJ1-2	TRBV28	CASSLGMGYTF	TGTGCCAGCAGTTTAGGGATGGGCTACACCTTC
TRBD1	-	TRBJ1-1	TRBV29-1	CSVNDRGPEAFF	TGCAGCGTTAATGACAGGGGGCCTGAAGCTTTCTTT
-	-	TRBJ2-7	TRBV10-3	CAISERDAKSYEQYF	TGTGCCATCAGTGAACGGGACGCGAAATCCTACGAGCAGTACTTC
TRBD1	-	TRBJ1-1	TRBV29-1	CSATRGTGRIVAEAFF	TGCAGCGCGACTAGGGGGACAGGGCGAATTGTCGCTGAAGCTTTCTTT
-	-	TRBJ2-2	TRBV20-1	CSAGYTAPAGELFF	TGCAGTGCGGGGTACACAGCCCCGGCCGGGGAGCTGTTTTTT
-	-	TRBJ2-4	TRBV6-5	CASRSGSTNIQYF	TGTGCCAGCAGGTCCGGGTCCACAAACATTCAGTACTTC
TRBD1	-	TRBJ1-1	TRBV11-2	CASSADRDGTEAFF	TGTGCCAGCAGCGCCGACAGGGATGGCACTGAAGCTTTCTTT
TRBD1	-	TRBJ1-1	TRBV4-3	CASSQRGRSTEAFF	TGCGCCAGCAGCCAGAGGGGGCGTAGCACTGAAGCTTTCTTT
TRBD1	-	TRBJ1-6	TRBV23-1	CASREARDSSPLHF	TGCGCCAGCAGAGAAGCCCGGGACAGTTCACCCCTCCACTTT
-	-	TRBJ1-4	TRBV7-9	CASRMKEGTNEKLFF	TGTGCCAGCAGGATGAAGGAGGGAACTAATGAAAAACTGTTTTTT
-	-	TRBJ2-5	TRBV28	CASSLPARETQYF	TGTGCCAGCAGTTTGCCGGCACGAGAGACCCAGTACTTC
TRBD2	-	TRBJ2-3	TRBV20-1	CSETISPGLAGLDEDTQYF	TGCAGTGAGACAATATCTCCGGGACTAGCGGGGCTAGACGAGGATACGCAGTATTTT
-	once	TRBJ2-3	TRBV6-2/TRBV6-3	CASTRTDWTDTQYF	TGTGCCAGCACTAGGACGGATTGGACAGATACGCAGTATTTT
-	once	TRBJ2-1	TRBV29-1	CSGMIKNEQFF	TGCAGCGGAATGATTAAGAATGAGCAGTTCTTC
TRBD2	few	TRBJ2-7	TRBV5-1	CASSLELAGGPHEQYF	TGCGCCAGCAGCTTGGAACTAGCGGGGGGGCCGCACGAGCAGTACTTC
TRBD1	-	TRBJ2-5	TRBV20-1	CSARTGQETQYF	TGCAGTGCGCGGACAGGACAAGAGACCCAGTACTTC
-	-	TRBJ1-1	TRBV3-1	CASRNPPFTEAFF	TGTGCCAGCAGGAATCCCCCATTCACTGAAGCTTTCTTT
-	-	TRBJ1-4	TRBV29-1	CSGAGTWGEKLFF	TGCAGCGGAGCCGGGACTTGGGGTGAAAAACTGTTTTTT